What follows are 9 T cell receptor beta chains derived from one specimen sequenced in a study of blood T cell repertoires in COVID-19. Profiling relied on immunoSEQ multiplex PCR, and the TCRdb table lists in-frame clones only, not all of them. Here the sample spans about 120,000 clones, 85% to 90% being singletons. What was sequenced was peripheral blood. These receptors came from a human donor with acute or convalescent COVID-19. The donor label of this sample is uncertain.

The chain couples TRBV30 to TRBJ1-5, with 9 bases that match TRBD1. Per the germline V gene, CDR1 is GTSNPN and CDR2 is SVGIG (reference sequence). The CDR3 consists of 14 residues. Losses at the gene ends were 5 bases for V and 5 bases for J; bases not matched to a gene: 7. The CDR3 DNA follows: TGTGCCTGGGGGACGGACAGGGGATATCAGCCCCAGCATTTT. It specifies CAWGTDRGYQPQHF.

The rearrangement links TRBV6-5 to TRBJ2-1; 7 nucleotides line up with TRBD2. The CDR3 loop spans 14 amino acids. J lost 4 bases, V lost 4 bases, and 4 bases had no gene match. The germline V gene has CDR1 MNHEY and CDR2 SVGAGI. CDR3 protein: CASSLASGYNEQFF. CDR3 bases: TGTGCCAGCAGTTTGGCTAGCGGATACAATGAGCAGTTCTTC.

The chain carries TRBV28 and TRBJ1-1, with 7 bases lining up with TRBD1. The CDR3 is 14 amino acids. V dropped 3 bases and J dropped 0; count of bases not matched to a gene: 1. Germline-derived CDR1 and CDR2 are MDHEN and SYDVKM. The CDR3 region is CASSLRGLNTEAFF. The CDR3 nucleotides read TGTGCCAGCAGTTTGAGGGGGCTGAACACTGAAGCTTTCTTT.

This clone came up once. The rearrangement joins TRBV30 to TRBJ2-2, with a possible D match to TRBD2 (5 bases). V was trimmed by 8 bases and J by 1 base, leaving 8 bases between them. The germline V gene has CDR1 GTSNPN and CDR2 SVGIG (reference sequence). This CDR3 is 12 amino acids long. The CDR3 sequence is CAQGLNTGELFF. CDR3 in DNA: TGTGCCCAAGGACTGAACACCGGGGAGCTGTTTTTT. The full variable domain, with the rest looked up from reference TRBV30 and TRBJ2-2, is SQTIHQWPATLVQPVGSPLSLECTVEGTSNPNLYWYRQAAGRGLQLLFYSVGIGQISSEVPQNLSASRPQDRQFILSSKKLLLSDSGFYLCAQGLNTGELFFGEGSRLTVL.

This rearrangement joins TRBV2 to TRBJ2-3, with D possibly TRBD1 on 5 matching bases. The V end was cut by 11 bases, the J end by 2 bases, with 14 bases between. CDR1 SNHLY and CDR2 FYNNEI come from the germline V gene. This CDR3 has 13 amino acids. The CDR3 DNA is TGTGCCTCGGCCAGGGAAGACACAGATACGCAGTATTTT. Translating it yields CASAREDTDTQYF.

The chain combines TRBV18 with TRBJ1-3, with a weak D call TRBD1 (5 bases). The V and J ends lost 3 bases and 1 base respectively, with 13 bases between them. The CDR3 totals 16 residues. The germline gives CDR1 KGHSH, CDR2 LQKENI. The CDR3 DNA reads TGTGCCAGCTCACCGCGGGACGGCCAATCTGGAAACACCATATATTTT. This sequence encodes CASSPRDGQSGNTIYF.

With respect to this clone: The same CDR3 is also encoded by other DNA sequences in this sample. The CDR3 DNA reads TGTGCCAGCAGCCTAGGACAGGGCTTCCAAGAGACCCAGTACTTC. It codes for CASSLGQGFQETQYF. The chain carries TRBV5-8 and TRBJ2-5; 8 bases are a match to TRBD1. V shed 4 bases, J shed 1 base, and the junction held 6 bases outside the gene matches. The germline V gene encodes CDR1 SGHTS and CDR2 YDEGEE. The CDR3 has 15 amino acids.

The gene calls are TRBV7-9 and TRBJ1-2; D is perhaps TRBD1 (5 bases). This CDR3 has 12 residues. From germline, CDR1 is SEHNR and CDR2 FQNEAQ (reference sequence). Trimming took off 4 bases at V and 8 bases at J, with 11 bases between the two ends. Here the CDR3 DNA reads TGTGCCAGCAGCTCCGGACAAGCCGGCTACACCTTC. Translation gives CASSSGQAGYTF.

The rearrangement links TRBV4-2 to TRBJ2-1, with D perhaps matching TRBD2 (6 bases). The CDR3 runs to 15 residues. Germline V gene data show CDR1 as LGHNA and CDR2 as YNFKEQ. Trimming stripped 0 bases from V and 8 bases from J, with 14 bases between. The CDR3 DNA follows: TGTGCCAGCAGCCAAGATAGGGCTAGCGACGATGAGCAGTTCTTC. It codes for CASSQDRASDDEQFF.